The next 29 T cell receptor beta chains were all read from a single sample in a study of beta chain features in type 1 diabetes. The study's findings and limits: Shortening that was moderate but significant affected the TCRB CDR3s of Type 1 diabetes patients in all four CD4+ subsets.

For these receptors, no antigen is known. Expressed TCRB transcripts were sequenced after all isolated RNA was converted to cDNA. Profiled with immunoSEQ multiplex PCR; TCRdb holds only in-frame clones, not every one. The repertoire consists of hundreds of thousands of clones, with more than 12% occurring once and the leading ten covering roughly 0.04%. Sequences were obtained from naive CD4+ T cells from blood. Receptor source: a young man with type 1 diabetes.

The chain recombines TRBV27 with TRBJ2-7; possibly TRBD2 for D (6 bases). The CDR3 has 13 amino acids. Trimming took off 7 bases at V and 7 bases at J, with 17 bases between the two ends. Germline assignment: CDR1 MNHEY and CDR2 SMNVEV (reference sequence). As DNA, the CDR3 is TGTGCCAGCAACAGAGACTCCCGGGGGGAGCAGTACTTC. It yields the protein CASNRDSRGEQYF.

The gene calls are TRBV20-1 and TRBJ1-4; D is ambiguous. Germline V lookup: CDR1 DFQATT, CDR2 SNEGSKA (reference sequence). V was shortened by 6 bases and J by 8 bases, with 10 bases between the two germline ends. This CDR3 contains 11 residues. CDR3 DNA: TGCAGTGCCTGGAAAATAGAAAAACTGTTTTTT. Amino acids: CSAWKIEKLFF.

There are a few counts of this clone. The same CDR3 arises from other DNA sequences in this sample as well. The chain has TRBV5-1 and TRBJ2-1; TRBD2 aligns across 7 bases. CDR1 is SGHRS and CDR2 is YFSETQ in the germline V gene. The CDR3 loop spans 15 amino acids. V trimming: 0 bases; J trimming: 3 bases; junction bases outside the gene matches: 3. The DNA of the CDR3 is TGCGCCAGCAGCTTGGGGGCTAGCGGCTACAATGAGCAGTTCTTC. Translating gives CASSLGASGYNEQFF.

This clone was seen a few times. The V and J genes are TRBV5-1 and TRBJ1-2; 8 bases line up with TRBD1. Losses at the gene ends were 0 bases for V and 5 bases for J; bases not matched to a gene: 3. CDR1 and CDR2 from the germline V gene are SGHRS and YFSETQ. The CDR3 loop spans 14 amino acids. CDR3 region: CASSLEGTGYGYTF. CDR3 nucleotides: TGCGCCAGCAGCTTGGAGGGGACAGGATATGGCTACACCTTC.

About this clone: An end of the junction differs from the germline gene, which may be a read error. The sample carries other DNA sequences with the same CDR3. This chain joins TRBV10-3 and TRBJ2-3; no clear D gene. The germline CDR1 and CDR2 sequences are ENHRY and SYGVKD. The CDR3 is 12 residues long. The CDR3 sequence is CAISESRDTQYF. The CDR3 bases are TGTGCCATCAGTGAGAGCAGAGATACGCAGTATTTT.

In this sample, this clone turned up a few times. The J gene is TRBJ2-5, the V gene TRBV30; TRBD2 matches 12 bases. The V gene end was trimmed by 5 bases and the J gene end by 6 bases; junction bases not matched to a gene: 7. Germline V gene lookup returns CDR1 GTSNPN and CDR2 SVGIG (reference sequence). This CDR3 contains 14 residues. CDR3 sequence: CAWSLAGGHKTQYF. DNA of the CDR3: TGTGCCTGGTCTCTAGCGGGGGGGCACAAGACCCAGTACTTC.

This clone was counted between two and nine times. The V call is TRBV19, the J call TRBJ2-5; 10 nucleotides agree with TRBD1. Germline V CDR1 and CDR2: LNHDA, SQIVND (reference sequence). CDR3 length equals 16 residues. V shed 5 bases and J 0 bases; nucleotides not matched to a gene: 6. CDR3 region: CASSFRDRGDQETQYF. The DNA of the CDR3 is TGTGCCAGTAGTTTCCGGGACAGGGGAGACCAAGAGACCCAGTACTTC.

As to this clone: Other DNA sequences within the sample encode an identical CDR3. The chain is built from TRBV30 and TRBJ1-4; no firm D call. CDR1 is GTSNPN and CDR2 is SVGIG in the germline V gene (reference sequence). V gave up 0 bases and J gave up 8 bases, with 4 bases separating them. The CDR3 is 11 amino acids. As DNA, the CDR3 is TGTGCCTGGAGTGTTGGAGAAAAACTGTTTTTT. The encoded protein is CAWSVGEKLFF.

This rearrangement joins TRBV2 to TRBJ2-5, with 7 bases identical to TRBD2. Germline assignment: CDR1 SNHLY and CDR2 FYNNEI. The CDR3 runs 14 residues. Germline trimming cut 0 bases from V and 4 bases from J; bases unmatched to any gene: 2. This CDR3 reads CASSEATGGETQYF. The CDR3 DNA reads TGTGCCAGCAGTGAAGCTACGGGAGGAGAGACCCAGTACTTC.

V gene TRBV7-9 combines with J gene TRBJ2-5; 9 nucleotides align to TRBD1. Germline V gene data show CDR1 as SEHNR and CDR2 as FQNEAQ (reference sequence). This CDR3 has 15 residues. The junction had 7 bases not matched to a gene; V was cut back by 5 bases and J by 3 bases. DNA for the CDR3: TGTGCCAGCAGCCCCAGGGACAGGGTCAAAGAGACCCAGTACTTC. Its translation: CASSPRDRVKETQYF.

The chain combines TRBV28 with TRBJ2-7, with D perhaps TRBD1 or TRBD2 (5 bases each). The germline gives CDR1 MDHEN, CDR2 SYDVKM. V gave up 5 bases and J gave up 4 bases, with 9 bases separating them. This CDR3 spans 12 amino acids. The CDR3 spells CASSGDGYEQYF. The CDR3 DNA is TGTGCCAGCAGTGGGGACGGATACGAGCAGTACTTC.

Note on this clone: The missing conserved phenylalanine or tryptophan at the end of this CDR3 makes a read error likely. The chain couples TRBV7-7 to TRBJ2-3; TRBD2 agrees at 8 bases. The CDR3 has 15 amino acids. Germline V gives CDR1 SSHAT, CDR2 FNYEAQ (reference sequence). DNA of the CDR3: TGTGCTAGCAGCTTGGCGGGAGGTACCCCAGATACGCAGTATCTT. This codes for CASSLAGGTPDTQYL.

This clone was counted between two and nine times. The chain joins TRBV28 to TRBJ2-5; D unresolved. V shed 7 bases and J shed 5 bases, with 14 bases lying between them. Germline V gene sequence: CDR1 MDHEN, CDR2 SYDVKM. The CDR3 has 13 amino acids. For the CDR3, the DNA is TGTGCCAGCATTCTCGGCGGTTCGGAGACCCAGTACTTC. It translates to CASILGGSETQYF.

The chain has TRBV2 and TRBJ1-5; TRBD1 might be the D (5 bases). The germline V gene encodes CDR1 SNHLY and CDR2 FYNNEI. This CDR3 is 15 amino acids long. V was pared by 0 bases and J by 1 base, with 7 bases between. CDR3 residues: CASSEAWGSNQPQHF. CDR3 sequence (DNA): TGTGCCAGCAGTGAAGCCTGGGGGAGCAATCAGCCCCAGCATTTT. Full variable domain (rest looked up from reference TRBV2 and TRBJ1-5): EPEVTQTPSHQVTQMGQEVILRCVPISNHLYFYWYRQILGQKVEFLVSFYNNEISEKSEIFDDQFSVERPDGSNFTLKIRSTKLEDSAMYFCASSEAWGSNQPQHFGDGTRLSIL.

The chain employs TRBV4-3 and TRBJ1-1; 7 bases are a match to TRBD1. The CDR3 covers 16 residues. Trimming took 0 bases from V and 5 from J; bases not matched to a gene: 9. CDR1 and CDR2 from the germline V gene are LGHNA and YSLEER. In nucleotides, the CDR3 is TGCGCCAGCAGCCAAGATCCTTACAGGGGCCTGACTGAAGCTTTCTTT. Protein product: CASSQDPYRGLTEAFF.

This clone showed up just a few times. V gene TRBV9 combines with J gene TRBJ1-2; D unclear. V lost 0 bases to trimming and J lost 5 bases, with 8 bases between them. Germline CDR1 reads SGDLS; CDR2 reads YYNGEE. CDR3 size: 13 residues. CDR3 DNA sequence: TGTGCCAGCAGCGTAGGAGGCGGGTATGGCTACACCTTC. It translates to CASSVGGGYGYTF.

In this sample, this clone turned up a few times. The chain recombines TRBV18 with TRBJ2-7; D perhaps matches TRBD1 (5 bases). Trimming pared 2 bases from V and 0 bases from J, leaving 8 bases between. There are 14 residues in the CDR3. Germline lookup yields CDR1 KGHSH and CDR2 LQKENI. This CDR3 is CASSPARGSYEQYF. DNA for the CDR3: TGTGCCAGCTCACCAGCAAGGGGCTCCTACGAGCAGTACTTC.

This clone turned up a few times. The CDR3 protein is CASSYSSNLNTEAFF. The CDR3 coding sequence is TGTGCCAGCAGTTACTCGTCCAACCTGAACACTGAAGCTTTCTTT. This chain joins TRBV6-5 and TRBJ1-1; D is ambiguous. V was trimmed by 0 bases and J by 0 bases, leaving 8 bases between them. The CDR3 contains 15 residues. CDR1 MNHEY and CDR2 SVGAGI come from the germline V gene.

V gene TRBV2 combines with J gene TRBJ2-1; perhaps D is TRBD1 or TRBD2 (5 bases each). With 3 bases removed from V and 9 bases from J, the gap between germline ends came to 9 bases. The CDR3 totals 12 residues. Germline CDR1 is SNHLY and CDR2 is FYNNEI. The CDR3 bases are TGTGCCAGCAGTGACCGGGGACCTGAGCAGTTCTTC. This encodes CASSDRGPEQFF.

The chain has TRBV6-5 and TRBJ1-1; TRBD1 might be the D (5 bases). Germline CDR1 is MNHEY and CDR2 is SVGAGI. The CDR3 is 14 residues long. V lost 3 bases and J 1 base, leaving 9 bases between the germline ends. CDR3 region: CASSYTGPNTEAFF. The CDR3 DNA reads as TGTGCCAGCAGTTATACAGGTCCGAACACTGAAGCTTTCTTT.

This clone was seen more than once but under ten times. This sequence joins TRBV6-5 and TRBJ2-1, with 8 bases fitting TRBD2. CDR3 size: 14 residues. The germline V gene has CDR1 MNHEY and CDR2 SVGAGI. The V and J ends lost 6 bases and 5 bases, in that order; junction bases with no gene match: 6. CDR3 sequence reads: CASSREGGNNEQFF. CDR3 nucleotide sequence: TGTGCCAGCAGCCGGGAGGGCGGGAACAATGAGCAGTTCTTC.

Comment on this clone: Other DNA sequences in the sample encode the same CDR3. J is TRBJ1-1 and V is TRBV30, with a weak D call TRBD1 (5 bases). The CDR3 runs to 10 residues. CDR1 and CDR2 from the germline V gene are GTSNPN and SVGIG (reference sequence). V lost 5 bases and J 7 bases, leaving 8 bases between the germline ends. The CDR3 sequence: CAWGRVEAFF. DNA of the CDR3: TGTGCCTGGGGCAGGGTTGAAGCTTTCTTT.

This clone has just a few counts. The V and J genes are TRBV7-2 and TRBJ1-4; D gene ambiguous. There are 14 residues in the CDR3. The V and J ends lost 5 bases and 5 bases respectively, with 12 bases between them. Germline CDR1 SGHTA, CDR2 FQGNSA. The CDR3 region has the DNA TGTGCCAGCAGCCAGTGGGATCCCAATGAAAAACTGTTTTTT. Protein product: CASSQWDPNEKLFF. The full variable domain, its missing parts supplied by reference TRBV7-2 and TRBJ1-4, is GAGVSQSPSNKVTEKGKDVELRCDPISGHTALYWYRQSLGQGLEFLIYFQGNSAPDKSGLPSDRFSAERTGGSVSTLTIQRTQQEDSAVYLCASSQWDPNEKLFFGSGTQLSVL.

The chain recombines TRBV6-5 with TRBJ2-7, with 7 bases aligning to TRBD1. V shed 0 bases and J 6 bases; nucleotides not matched to a gene: 8. Germline V gene sequence: CDR1 MNHEY, CDR2 SVGAGI. The CDR3 spans 15 residues. The CDR3 DNA sequence: TGTGCCAGCAGTTACTCTGGACAGGCAAGCCTCGAGCAGTACTTC. Translated, it gives CASSYSGQASLEQYF.

DNA for the CDR3: TGTGCCTGGAGTGGGACACCCAACTCCTACAATGAGCAGTTCTTC. Amino acid sequence: CAWSGTPNSYNEQFF. The chain combines TRBV30 with TRBJ2-1; D possibly corresponds to TRBD1 (5 bases). Deletions cut 1 base from V and 0 bases from J, with 10 bases between. The CDR3 is made up of 15 amino acids. Germline lookup yields CDR1 GTSNPN and CDR2 SVGIG (reference sequence). Combining the CDR3 with reference TRBV30 and TRBJ2-1 gives the whole variable domain SQTIHQWPATLVQPVGSPLSLECTVEGTSNPNLYWYRQAAGRGLQLLFYSVGIGQISSEVPQNLSASRPQDRQFILSSKKLLLSDSGFYLCAWSGTPNSYNEQFFGPGTRLTVL.

This clone was recorded a few times. V usage is TRBV10-1 and J usage is TRBJ1-1; D remains ambiguous. CDR1 WNHNN and CDR2 SYGVQD come from the germline V gene (reference sequence). V was shortened by 4 bases and J by 3 bases, with 9 bases between the two germline ends. The length of the CDR3 is 13 residues. The DNA for the CDR3 is TGCGCCAGCAGTGGGGCGGTTGACACTGAAGCTTTCTTT. Amino acid sequence: CASSGAVDTEAFF.

J is TRBJ1-1 and V is TRBV29-1, with D perhaps TRBD1 (5 bases). There are 12 residues in the CDR3. V was pared by 7 bases and J by 6 bases, with 15 bases between. Germline values: CDR1 SQVTM, CDR2 ANQGSEA. The CDR3 reads CSAREFGPEAFF. CDR3 in DNA: TGCAGCGCCAGGGAGTTTGGCCCTGAAGCTTTCTTT. Based on the CDR3 plus reference TRBV29-1 and TRBJ1-1, the full variable domain is SAVISQKPSRDICQRGTSLTIQCQVDSQVTMMFWYRQQPGQSLTLIATANQGSEATYESGFVIDKFPISRPNLTFSTLTVSNMSPEDSSIYLCSAREFGPEAFFGQGTRLTVV.

This clone was seen a few times. The sample carries other DNA sequences with the same CDR3. The chain links TRBV7-9 to TRBJ1-1; D unclear. Germline V gene lookup returns CDR1 SEHNR and CDR2 FQNEAQ (reference sequence). The CDR3 loop spans 13 amino acids. The V gene lost 3 bases and the J gene lost 5 bases, with 10 bases spanning the gap. The CDR3 DNA sequence: TGTGCCAGCAGCTTCCAGGAAGGGACTGAAGCTTTCTTT. Amino acid sequence: CASSFQEGTEAFF.

The chain recombines TRBV2 with TRBJ2-7; D call uncertain. The CDR3 extends over 12 amino acids. V dropped 6 bases and J dropped 0 bases, with 6 bases sitting between them. Germline CDR1 SNHLY, CDR2 FYNNEI. The chain's CDR3 is CASRGNSYEQYF. Written as DNA, the CDR3 is TGTGCCAGCAGGGGGAACTCCTACGAGCAGTACTTC.